The present T cell receptor (beta chain) was sequenced within a study of shared clonotypes between healthy human individuals. The count of this clone is one. CD8 cells regarded as naive lacked CD45RO, were positively chosen for CCR7, and omitted terminally differentiated effector memory CD45RA+ cells. For each subset, genomic DNA was distributed in equal portions over several immunoSEQ plates. The table came from immunoSEQ multiplex PCR; TCRdb's copy has only in-frame clones and leaves some out. The table has around 700,000 clones, about 90% seen once. The sequencing sample was made of naive CD8+ T cells sorted from blood. This receptor was obtained from a man aged 25 to 45 in good health.

CDR3 sequence: CASSLVGRGTEAFF. CDR3 nucleotide sequence: TGTGCCAGCAGCTTGGTAGGCAGGGGGACTGAAGCTTTCTTT. The J gene is TRBJ1-1, the V gene TRBV5-6; 7 bases are shared with TRBD1. Germline V gene lookup returns CDR1 SGHDT and CDR2 YYEEEE. The V segment lost 0 bases and the J segment 5 bases; nucleotides outside the gene matches: 4. This CDR3 has 14 residues. The entire variable domain, with the rest obtained from reference TRBV5-6 and TRBJ1-1, is as follows: DAGVTQSPTHLIKTRGQQVTLRCSPKSGHDTVSWYQQALGQGPQFIFQYYEEEERQRGNFPDRFSGHQFPNYSSELNVNALLLGDSALYLCASSLVGRGTEAFFGQGTRLTVV.